The entry below describes one T cell receptor (beta chain). The CDR3 loop spans 15 amino acids. With V trimmed by 5 bases and J by 1 base, 7 bases remained unmatched. Germline V lookup: CDR1 DFQATT, CDR2 SNEGSKA (reference sequence). The data derive from a study of T-cell reconstitution after alpha-beta-depleted transplantation in children. Unique molecular identifiers featured in how the TCRbeta library was prepared. TCRdb passed the PCR reads through MiXCR, listing each CDR3 protein once. The sample consists of approximately 400,000 distinct CDR3 sequences, roughly a tenth of them appearing once. The sequences come from PBMCs from the stem cell graft donor, collected from the stem cell graft. This receptor was identified in a human donor who donated a stem cell graft to a child with acute myeloid leukemia. The J gene is TRBJ2-3, the V gene TRBV20-1; the match to TRBD1 covers 9 bases. The CDR3 sequence is CSAFDRGGGTDTQYF. CDR3 in DNA: TGCAGTGCTTTCGACAGGGGGGGTGGCACAGATACGCAGTATTTT.